A selection of T cell receptor beta chains follows, all from one sample in a study of shared clonotypes between healthy human individuals. Using immunoSEQ multiplex PCR, the repertoire was profiled, and TCRdb retains in-frame clones only, with some absent. The sample contains about 2.3 million clones, approximately 95% of which appear only once. The sequenced material came from naive CD4+ T cells from PBMCs. The source is a man younger than 35 in good health. Some clones in this sample may be carry-over from other donors' samples. Both conserved end residues are part of each CDR3. A D gene is named only where the DNA matches it firmly. Only some rows state a clone size, as once, few, many or a class for expanded clones.

>NA|TRBV28|TRBJ1-2|TRBD1
CASSLRTGNGYTF
TGTGCCAGCAGTCTAAGGACAGGGAATGGCTACACCTTC
>NA|TRBV5-6|TRBJ1-5|NA
CASSLAVSRQPQHF
TGTGCCAGCAGCTTGGCTGTCTCCCGTCAGCCCCAGCATTTT
>NA|TRBV10-3|TRBJ2-5|TRBD2
CAITSIAGGRETQYF
TGTGCCATCACCTCGATAGCGGGAGGGAGAGAGACCCAGTACTTC
>NA|TRBV18|TRBJ1-4|TRBD1
CASSPRTGAEKLFF
TGTGCCAGCTCACCACGCACAGGGGCCGAAAAACTGTTTTTT
>NA|TRBV14|TRBJ2-2|NA
CASSHFRGTNTGELFF
TGTGCCAGCAGCCACTTCCGCGGGACCAACACCGGGGAGCTGTTTTTT
>NA|TRBV5-1|TRBJ1-5|TRBD1
CASSSGQGSQPQHF
TGCGCCAGCAGCTCCGGACAGGGCAGTCAGCCCCAGCATTTT
>NA|TRBV27|TRBJ1-2|NA
CASSLRVPTNYGYTF
TGTGCCAGCAGTTTACGGGTTCCCACTAACTATGGCTACACCTTC
>NA|TRBV5-4|TRBJ1-1|NA
CASTLRGAGTEAFF
TGTGCCAGCACCTTACGGGGGGCCGGCACTGAAGCTTTCTTT
>NA|TRBV27|TRBJ2-7|TRBD2
CASSPLAGSSYEQYF
TGTGCCAGCAGTCCCCTAGCGGGGAGCTCCTACGAGCAGTACTTC
>NA|TRBV6-1|TRBJ2-7|TRBD2
CASMTSGGPYEQYF
TGTGCCAGCATGACTAGCGGGGGTCCCTACGAGCAGTACTTC
>NA|TRBV4-1|TRBJ2-7|NA
CASSPGGLGFYEQYF
TGCGCCAGCAGTCCCGGGGGACTGGGCTTCTACGAGCAGTACTTC
>once|TRBV5-1|TRBJ2-5|NA
CASSSLYQETQYF
TGCGCCAGCAGCAGCCTGTACCAAGAGACCCAGTACTTC
>NA|TRBV5-1|TRBJ1-2|NA
CASSAPAANYGYTF
TGCGCCAGCAGCGCCCCCGCGGCCAACTATGGCTACACCTTC
>NA|TRBV18|TRBJ2-2|NA
CASSSPGPYTGELFF
TGTGCCAGCTCATCGCCCGGGCCGTACACCGGGGAGCTGTTTTTT
>once|TRBV9|TRBJ2-2|TRBD1
CASTWTGRNTGELFF
TGTGCCAGCACCTGGACAGGGAGAAACACCGGGGAGCTGTTTTTT
>NA|TRBV7-8|TRBJ2-3|TRBD2
CATRDAGRSDTQYF
TGTGCCACCCGCGACGCCGGGAGGTCGGATACGCAGTATTTT
>NA|TRBV18|TRBJ1-2|NA
CASSPGGDYGYTF
TGTGCCAGCTCACCTGGGGGGGACTATGGCTACACCTTC
>NA|TRBV18|TRBJ1-1|NA
CASSPIVTDMNTEAFF
TGTGCCAGCTCACCGATCGTGACGGACATGAACACTGAAGCTTTCTTT
>NA|TRBV28|TRBJ1-1|TRBD1
CASSSGGTNTEAFF
TGTGCCAGCAGTTCAGGGGGCACGAACACTGAAGCTTTCTTT
>NA|TRBV7-9|TRBJ1-1|NA
CASSLGVGNTEAFF
TGTGCCAGCAGCTTAGGAGTGGGGAACACTGAAGCTTTCTTT
>NA|TRBV5-1|TRBJ2-1|NA
CASSLVAASSYNEQFF
TGCGCCAGCAGCTTGGTAGCAGCTAGCTCCTACAATGAGCAGTTCTTC
>NA|TRBV6-1|TRBJ2-7|NA
CASSEGGITYEQYF
TGTGCCAGCAGTGAAGGCGGGATCACCTACGAGCAGTACTTC
>NA|TRBV7-9|TRBJ2-1|TRBD2
CASSLRGREGKYNEQFF
TGTGCCAGCAGCTTACGGGGTCGGGAGGGGAAATACAATGAGCAGTTCTTC
>NA|TRBV13|TRBJ2-1|NA
CASSFTPTNEQFF
TGTGCCAGCAGCTTTACCCCTACCAATGAGCAGTTCTTC
>once|TRBV6-5|TRBJ2-1|NA
CASSYSRGDQRNEQFF
TGTGCCAGCAGTTACTCTAGGGGGGACCAAAGGAATGAGCAGTTCTTC
>NA|TRBV10-1|TRBJ1-3|NA
CASSENRASGNTIYF
TGCGCCAGCAGTGAGAACAGGGCGTCTGGAAACACCATATATTTT
>NA|TRBV28|TRBJ1-5|TRBD1
CASSTGGISNQPQHF
TGTGCCAGCAGTACAGGGGGCATTAGCAATCAGCCCCAGCATTTT
>NA|TRBV5-1|TRBJ2-4|TRBD2
CASSLEGRGSIQYF
TGCGCCAGCAGCTTGGAGGGGCGGGGGAGCATTCAGTACTTC
>NA|TRBV7-9|TRBJ1-1|NA
CASSSNHESGEAFF
TGTGCCAGCAGCTCAAACCACGAGTCAGGTGAAGCTTTCTTT
>once|TRBV11-2|TRBJ2-5|NA
CASSLRSFNARIEETQYF
TGTGCCAGCAGCTTAAGGAGTTTCAATGCACGGATTGAAGAGACCCAGTACTTC
>NA|TRBV6-5|TRBJ1-5|NA
CASRKGSAQPQHF
TGTGCCAGCAGAAAGGGCTCGGCTCAGCCCCAGCATTTT
>NA|TRBV7-2|TRBJ1-2|NA
CASSPNGGNYGYTF
TGTGCCAGCAGCCCCAATGGAGGAAACTATGGCTACACCTTC
>NA|TRBV28|TRBJ2-7|NA
CASSLGSEQYF
TGTGCCAGCAGTTTGGGCAGCGAGCAGTACTTC